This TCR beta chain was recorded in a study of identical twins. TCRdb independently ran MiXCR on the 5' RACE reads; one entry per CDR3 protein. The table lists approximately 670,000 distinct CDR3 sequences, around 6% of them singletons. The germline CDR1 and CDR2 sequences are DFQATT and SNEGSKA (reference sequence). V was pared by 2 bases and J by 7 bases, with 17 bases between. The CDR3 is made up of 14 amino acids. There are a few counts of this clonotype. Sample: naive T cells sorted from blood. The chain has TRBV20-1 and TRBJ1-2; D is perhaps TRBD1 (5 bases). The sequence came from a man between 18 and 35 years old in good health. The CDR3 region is CSARRVGGVTGYTF. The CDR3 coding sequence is TGCAGTGCTAGAAGGGTGGGGGGTGTAACTGGCTACACCTTC.